Following are 12 T cell receptor beta chains from one sample sequenced in a study of early T cells in non-severe SARS-CoV-2 infection. One entry per CDR3 protein results from TCRdb running MiXCR on the 5' RACE reads. The sample carries about 77,000 distinct CDR3 sequences, over 9% recorded once. Sequencing was carried out using whole blood. The receptors were gathered from an adult who was a healthcare worker with PCR-confirmed SARS-CoV-2 infection or an uninfected control (not recorded which).

V usage is TRBV5-1 and J usage is TRBJ1-5; possible D gene TRBD1, 5 bases. The CDR3 is 14 amino acids. The V gene's germline CDR1 is SGHRS and CDR2 YFSETQ. V gave up 3 bases and J gave up 0 bases, with 7 bases separating them. The CDR3 sequence is CASSWGDSNQPQHF. The CDR3 DNA reads as TGCGCCAGCAGCTGGGGGGATAGCAATCAGCCCCAGCATTTT.

This clonotype was observed a handful of times. The rearrangement joins TRBV6-1 to TRBJ2-5; D may correspond to TRBD1 or TRBD2 (5 bases each). Trimming left V 2 bases short and J 1 base short, with 20 bases between. In germline, CDR1 is MNHNS, CDR2 SASEGT. CDR3 length equals 18 residues. The CDR3 loop reads CASSEFTVHRDPQETQYF. The CDR3 bases are TGTGCCAGCAGTGAATTCACTGTACACCGGGACCCCCAAGAGACCCAGTACTTC.

This clonotype occurred many times. The gene calls are TRBV5-1 and TRBJ2-3; D is perhaps TRBD1 (5 bases). V lost 7 bases and J lost 1, with 10 bases in between. Germline CDR1 reads SGHRS; CDR2 reads YFSETQ. The CDR3 totals 13 residues. The CDR3 loop reads CASQGPGTDTQYF. The CDR3 region has the DNA TGCGCCAGCCAGGGTCCTGGCACAGATACGCAGTATTTT.

This clonotype has a handful of counts. This chain connects TRBV15 to TRBJ2-1, with a weak D call TRBD2 (6 bases). Germline-derived CDR1 and CDR2 are LNHNV and YYDKDF (reference sequence). V was cut by 6 bases and J by 7 bases, with 19 bases left in between. This CDR3 region has 15 residues. The CDR3 DNA reads as TGTGCCACCAGTTTCGAGACTAGGGTAAAGAATGAGCAGTTCTTC. It translates to CATSFETRVKNEQFF. The full variable domain, completed using reference TRBV15 and TRBJ2-1, is DAMVIQNPRYQVTQFGKPVTLSCSQTLNHNVMYWYQQKSSQAPKLLFHYYDKDFNNEADTPDNFQSRRPNTSFCFLDIRSPGLGDTAMYLCATSFETRVKNEQFFGPGTRLTVL.

The chain is built from TRBV20-1 and TRBJ2-5; possibly TRBD2 for D (6 bases). The germline gives CDR1 DFQATT, CDR2 SNEGSKA (reference sequence). Trimming left V 0 bases short and J 3 bases short, with 17 bases between. CDR3 size: 16 residues. CDR3 nucleotide sequence: TGCAGTGCTAGAGATTCAGGGAGCGGGTACAAAGAGACCCAGTACTTC. Translated, it gives CSARDSGSGYKETQYF.

The V call is TRBV19, the J call TRBJ1-1; maybe TRBD1 (6 bases). Germline V CDR1 and CDR2: LNHDA, SQIVND (reference sequence). V lost 7 bases, J lost 5 bases, and 20 bases lay in between. The length of the CDR3 is 15 residues. The CDR3 sequence: CASIETGLIGTEAFF. As DNA, the CDR3 is TGTGCCAGTATTGAGACAGGTTTAATTGGGACTGAAGCTTTCTTT.

This chain links TRBV15 with TRBJ2-5; D might be TRBD1 (5 bases). The CDR3 covers 15 residues. CDR1 is LNHNV and CDR2 is YYDKDF in the germline V gene (reference sequence). Trimming shortened V by 4 bases and J by 0 bases, and 12 bases separated the two germline ends. CDR3 residues: CATSKGPGHQETQYF. The CDR3 DNA reads as TGTGCCACCAGCAAAGGGCCAGGGCACCAAGAGACCCAGTACTTC.

This clonotype came up many times. The V call is TRBV4-1, the J call TRBJ2-7; TRBD2 matches at 7 bases. Germline CDR1 MGHRA, CDR2 YSYEKL. J lost 0 bases, V lost 5 bases, and 4 bases had no gene match. The CDR3 runs to 14 residues. DNA for the CDR3: TGCGCCAGCAGCTTCGGGAGGAGCTCCTACGAGCAGTACTTC. Translation gives CASSFGRSSYEQYF.

This clonotype was seen many times. The rearrangement uses TRBV28 and TRBJ2-1; 8 bases map to TRBD2. Germline V gene lookup returns CDR1 MDHEN and CDR2 SYDVKM. This CDR3 contains 19 residues. Trimming at V came to 3 bases and at J to 7 bases, leaving 20 bases not matched to a gene. The CDR3 nucleotides read TGTGCCAGCAGTTTGGACCCAGCGGGAGTGTACGGGAGTAGGAATGAGCAGTTCTTC. Its protein is CASSLDPAGVYGSRNEQFF.

V gene TRBV20-1 combines with J gene TRBJ1-2; TRBD1 is a possible D gene (6 bases). CDR1 and CDR2 (germline): DFQATT, SNEGSKA (reference sequence). Trimming removed 0 bases at V and 7 bases at J, with 15 bases between. The CDR3 is 14 residues long. CDR3 in amino acids: CSARDVDRPSGYTF. DNA for the CDR3: TGCAGTGCTAGAGACGTAGACAGGCCCTCTGGCTACACCTTC.

This clonotype was counted ten times or more. The chain uses TRBV12-3 or TRBV12-4 and TRBJ2-3, with 10 nucleotides matching TRBD1. V lost 7 bases, J lost 8 bases, and 33 bases stayed unmatched. This CDR3 is built from 22 residues. CDR3 coding DNA: TGTGCCAGCACTCCCGGGACAGGGGCCCGGCGGGGATTCGATGTTTCCTTGGGTACGCAGTATTTT. Translation: CASTPGTGARRGFDVSLGTQYF.

This clonotype came up a few times. This chain uses TRBV10-3 with TRBJ1-6, with D hard to call. The CDR3 covers 17 residues. The V and J ends lost 6 bases and 9 bases respectively, with 24 bases between them. CDR1 and CDR2 from the germline V gene are ENHRY and SYGVKD. The CDR3 coding sequence is TGTGCCATCAGCGGACCTGAGACCGGGAACACGCGTTCACCCCTCCACTTT. Translating it yields CAISGPETGNTRSPLHF.